Listed below are T cell receptor beta chains from one sample, sequenced in a study of cytomegalovirus exposure and HLA in healthy donors. Clones were read by immunoSEQ multiplex PCR, and TCRdb kept only the in-frame ones, dropping some. Of 150,000 to 200,000 clones listed, 60% to 80% were seen once; the top ten hold over 4.5%. Sequencing was performed on PBMCs. These receptors were obtained from a male donor in good health and CMV-seronegative. Each CDR3 is given with its conserved first and last residue. The D gene is left open where the match is weak. Size is stated for part of the rows, as once, few or many counts, or as a class when the clone is expanded.

v_gene: TRBV9; d_gene: TRBD1; j_gene: TRBJ1-1; abundance: NA; CDR3aa: CASSTRTGTEAFF; CDR3nt: TGTGCCAGCAGCACCCGGACAGGGACTGAAGCTTTCTTT
v_gene: TRBV2; d_gene: NA; j_gene: TRBJ1-3; abundance: few; CDR3aa: CASGSYSGNTIYF; CDR3nt: TGTGCCAGCGGCAGTTACTCTGGAAACACCATATATTTT
v_gene: TRBV7-2; d_gene: TRBD2; j_gene: TRBJ2-7; abundance: NA; CDR3aa: CASRSQGGSYEQYF; CDR3nt: TGTGCCAGCAGGTCCCAGGGCGGGAGCTACGAGCAGTACTTC
v_gene: TRBV7-9; d_gene: TRBD1; j_gene: TRBJ2-3; abundance: NA; CDR3aa: CASSPSRDSKRGDTQYF; CDR3nt: TGTGCCAGCAGCCCTAGCCGGGACAGCAAAAGAGGAGATACGCAGTATTTT
v_gene: TRBV2; d_gene: NA; j_gene: TRBJ2-7; abundance: NA; CDR3aa: CASSEPLEQYF; CDR3nt: TGTGCCAGCAGCGAGCCTCTCGAGCAGTACTTC
v_gene: TRBV6-5; d_gene: NA; j_gene: TRBJ1-1; abundance: few; CDR3aa: CASTQANEAFF; CDR3nt: TGTGCCAGCACCCAGGCAAATGAAGCTTTCTTT
v_gene: TRBV6-5; d_gene: NA; j_gene: TRBJ2-7; abundance: NA; CDR3aa: CASSYSEGQTSYEQYF; CDR3nt: TGTGCCAGCAGTTACTCGGAGGGACAGACATCCTACGAGCAGTACTTC
v_gene: TRBV19; d_gene: NA; j_gene: TRBJ2-1; abundance: NA; CDR3aa: CASSPVEASYNEQFF; CDR3nt: TGTGCCAGTAGTCCCGTGGAGGCCTCCTACAATGAGCAGTTCTTC
v_gene: TRBV5-8; d_gene: TRBD1; j_gene: TRBJ1-5; abundance: few; CDR3aa: CASSLYGQGAQPQHF; CDR3nt: TGTGCCAGCAGCTTGTATGGACAGGGAGCTCAGCCCCAGCATTTT
v_gene: TRBV27; d_gene: NA; j_gene: TRBJ1-1; abundance: once; CDR3aa: CASSLSGSGEAFF; CDR3nt: TGTGCCAGCAGTTTATCTGGCAGTGGTGAAGCTTTCTTT
v_gene: TRBV11-2; d_gene: NA; j_gene: TRBJ1-1; abundance: NA; CDR3aa: CASSLGGFTEAFF; CDR3nt: TGTGCCAGCAGCTTAGGAGGATTCACTGAAGCTTTCTTT
v_gene: TRBV7-9; d_gene: NA; j_gene: TRBJ2-1; abundance: NA; CDR3aa: CASSLVGQGMNEQFF; CDR3nt: TGTGCCAGCAGCTTAGTTGGGCAGGGGATGAATGAGCAGTTCTTC
v_gene: TRBV29-1; d_gene: NA; j_gene: TRBJ2-7; abundance: NA; CDR3aa: CSVDTVEYEQYF; CDR3nt: TGCAGCGTTGACACGGTTGAATACGAGCAGTACTTC
v_gene: TRBV5-1; d_gene: NA; j_gene: TRBJ2-3; abundance: NA; CDR3aa: CASNSGSTDTQYF; CDR3nt: TGCGCCAGCAACAGTGGCAGCACAGATACGCAGTATTTT
v_gene: TRBV27; d_gene: NA; j_gene: TRBJ1-1; abundance: NA; CDR3aa: CASSQQSWNTEAFF; CDR3nt: TGTGCCAGCAGCCAACAGAGTTGGAACACTGAAGCTTTCTTT
v_gene: TRBV30; d_gene: NA; j_gene: TRBJ2-3; abundance: NA; CDR3aa: CAWGGSTDTQYF; CDR3nt: TGTGCCTGGGGGGGGAGCACAGATACGCAGTATTTT
v_gene: TRBV9; d_gene: NA; j_gene: TRBJ1-1; abundance: NA; CDR3aa: CASSASRRGSTEAFF; CDR3nt: TGTGCCAGCAGCGCCTCCCGAAGAGGGTCCACTGAAGCTTTCTTT
v_gene: TRBV7-9; d_gene: NA; j_gene: TRBJ2-1; abundance: few; CDR3aa: CSSSLVSGWDNEQFF; CDR3nt: TGTTCCAGCAGCTTAGTGTCAGGGTGGGACAATGAGCAGTTCTTC
v_gene: TRBV6-1; d_gene: TRBD1; j_gene: TRBJ1-4; abundance: NA; CDR3aa: CASSEGQGTGNEKLFF; CDR3nt: TGTGCCAGCAGTGAAGGACAGGGAACGGGTAATGAAAAACTGTTTTTT
v_gene: TRBV5-6; d_gene: NA; j_gene: TRBJ2-1; abundance: NA; CDR3aa: CASSWSSGNEQFF; CDR3nt: TGTGCCAGCAGCTGGTCTTCGGGGAATGAGCAGTTCTTC
v_gene: TRBV10-3; d_gene: NA; j_gene: TRBJ1-1; abundance: NA; CDR3aa: CAIKSLENTEAFF; CDR3nt: TGTGCCATCAAGAGTCTCGAAAACACTGAAGCTTTCTTT
v_gene: TRBV28; d_gene: NA; j_gene: TRBJ2-3; abundance: few; CDR3aa: CASRTGRSTDTQYF; CDR3nt: TGTGCCAGCAGGACAGGGAGGAGCACAGATACGCAGTATTTT
v_gene: TRBV4-2; d_gene: NA; j_gene: TRBJ2-2; abundance: NA; CDR3aa: CASKTAADTGELFF; CDR3nt: TGTGCCAGCAAAACAGCGGCGGACACCGGGGAGCTGTTTTTT
v_gene: TRBV7-3; d_gene: NA; j_gene: TRBJ2-2; abundance: NA; CDR3aa: CASSLLATRGGELFF; CDR3nt: TGTGCCAGCAGCTTATTAGCCACCCGAGGCGGGGAGCTGTTTTTT
v_gene: TRBV11-2; d_gene: NA; j_gene: TRBJ2-1; abundance: NA; CDR3aa: CASSLASDYNEQFF; CDR3nt: TGTGCCAGCAGCTTAGCGTCAGACTACAATGAGCAGTTCTTC
v_gene: TRBV7-9; d_gene: NA; j_gene: TRBJ2-1; abundance: few; CDR3aa: CASSGGRQFF; CDR3nt: TGTGCCAGCAGCGGCGGGCGACAGTTCTTC
v_gene: TRBV7-3; d_gene: NA; j_gene: TRBJ2-3; abundance: NA; CDR3aa: CASSPEVSTDTQYF; CDR3nt: TGTGCCAGCAGCCCGGAGGTTAGCACAGATACGCAGTATTTT
v_gene: TRBV19; d_gene: TRBD2; j_gene: TRBJ2-3; abundance: NA; CDR3aa: CASSSSGVGVDTQYF; CDR3nt: TGTGCCAGTAGTTCTAGCGGAGTCGGCGTCGATACGCAGTATTTT
v_gene: TRBV4-1; d_gene: NA; j_gene: TRBJ1-1; abundance: once; CDR3aa: CASSQDRPGDTEAFF; CDR3nt: TGCGCCAGCAGCCAAGATCGCCCGGGGGACACTGAAGCTTTCTTT
v_gene: TRBV5-1; d_gene: TRBD2; j_gene: TRBJ2-7; abundance: NA; CDR3aa: CASSHPTTSGFSYEQYF; CDR3nt: TGCGCCAGCAGCCACCCTACGACTAGCGGGTTCTCCTACGAGCAGTACTTC
v_gene: TRBV7-6; d_gene: NA; j_gene: TRBJ1-3; abundance: few; CDR3aa: CASSLEGQGNSGNTIYF; CDR3nt: TGTGCCAGCAGCTTAGAGGGCCAGGGTAACTCTGGAAACACCATATATTTT
v_gene: TRBV19; d_gene: NA; j_gene: TRBJ2-3; abundance: NA; CDR3aa: CASGIVGATDTQYF; CDR3nt: TGTGCCAGTGGTATAGTGGGAGCCACAGATACGCAGTATTTT
v_gene: TRBV6-6; d_gene: TRBD2; j_gene: TRBJ2-3; abundance: NA; CDR3aa: CASSQLAGGTDTQYF; CDR3nt: TGTGCCAGCAGCCAACTAGCGGGGGGCACAGATACGCAGTATTTT
v_gene: TRBV2; d_gene: NA; j_gene: TRBJ2-1; abundance: NA; CDR3aa: CASSEITVTEQFF; CDR3nt: TGTGCCAGCAGTGAAATCACGGTCACCGAGCAGTTCTTC
v_gene: TRBV7-8; d_gene: TRBD1; j_gene: TRBJ1-1; abundance: NA; CDR3aa: CASSPPTGTNTEAFF; CDR3nt: TGTGCCAGCAGCCCCCCGACAGGGACGAACACTGAAGCTTTCTTT
v_gene: TRBV6-5; d_gene: TRBD2; j_gene: TRBJ2-1; abundance: few; CDR3aa: CASSYSGRAYNEQFF; CDR3nt: TGTGCCAGCAGTTACTCCGGGAGGGCCTACAATGAGCAGTTCTTC
v_gene: TRBV5-1; d_gene: TRBD2; j_gene: TRBJ2-7; abundance: NA; CDR3aa: CASSSGTSGAHEQYF; CDR3nt: TGCGCCAGCAGCTCAGGGACTAGCGGGGCCCACGAGCAGTACTTC
v_gene: TRBV12-5; d_gene: TRBD1; j_gene: TRBJ1-1; abundance: NA; CDR3aa: CASGTGQDVGTEAFF; CDR3nt: TGTGCTAGTGGTACAGGACAGGACGTGGGCACTGAAGCTTTCTTT
v_gene: TRBV19; d_gene: TRBD1; j_gene: TRBJ1-4; abundance: few; CDR3aa: CASSPGQGSEKLFF; CDR3nt: TGTGCCAGTAGCCCGGGACAGGGGAGTGAAAAACTGTTTTTT
v_gene: TRBV7-9; d_gene: NA; j_gene: TRBJ1-1; abundance: NA; CDR3aa: CASSTGQNTEAFF; CDR3nt: TGTGCCAGCAGCACCGGACAGAACACTGAAGCTTTCTTT